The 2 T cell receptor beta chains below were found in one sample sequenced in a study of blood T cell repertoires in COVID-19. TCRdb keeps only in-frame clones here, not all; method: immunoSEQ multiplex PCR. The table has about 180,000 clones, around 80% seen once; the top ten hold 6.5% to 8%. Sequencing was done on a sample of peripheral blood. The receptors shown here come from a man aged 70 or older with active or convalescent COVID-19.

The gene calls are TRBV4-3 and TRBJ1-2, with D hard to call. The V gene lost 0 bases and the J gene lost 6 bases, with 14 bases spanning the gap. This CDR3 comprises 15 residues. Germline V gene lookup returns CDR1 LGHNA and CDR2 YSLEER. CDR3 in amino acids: CASSQENLARNGYTF. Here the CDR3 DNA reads TGCGCCAGCAGCCAAGAGAACTTAGCCCGTAATGGCTACACCTTC.

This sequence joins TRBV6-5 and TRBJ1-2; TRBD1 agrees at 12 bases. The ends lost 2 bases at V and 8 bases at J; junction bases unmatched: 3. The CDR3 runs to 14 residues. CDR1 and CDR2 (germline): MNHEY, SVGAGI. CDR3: CASSYGDRGLGYTF. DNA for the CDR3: TGTGCCAGCAGTTACGGGGACAGGGGGCTAGGCTACACCTTC.